These 17 T cell receptor beta chains originate from one sample sequenced in a study of blood T cell repertoires in COVID-19. Produced via immunoSEQ multiplex PCR; TCRdb's table is partial and in-frame only. The sample records about 250,000 clones, around 81% being singletons. Sequences were obtained from peripheral blood. All receptors derive from a man in his forties or fifties with active or convalescent COVID-19.

V is TRBV11-3 and J is TRBJ2-4; no definite D call. Germline values: CDR1 SGHNT, CDR2 YENEEA. The V end lost 3 bases, the J end lost 0 bases, and 6 bases lay between the germline ends. There are 14 residues in the CDR3. Written as DNA, the CDR3 is TGTGCCAGCAGCTTCAGATTAGCCAAAAACATTCAGTACTTC. It codes for CASSFRLAKNIQYF.

The chain is built from TRBV7-9 and TRBJ1-4, with D perhaps matching TRBD1 (6 bases). V lost 2 bases to trimming and J lost 2 bases, with 9 bases between them. Germline CDR1 and CDR2: SEHNR and FQNEAQ (reference sequence). The CDR3 has 15 residues. DNA of the CDR3: TGTGCCAGCAGCTTACGGGGGGCCACTAATGAAAAACTGTTTTTT. Translated, it gives CASSLRGATNEKLFF. Full variable domain (missing parts from reference TRBV7-9 and TRBJ1-4): DTGVSQNPRHKITKRGQNVTFRCDPISEHNRLYWYRQTLGQGPEFLTYFQNEAQLEKSRLLSDRFSAERPKGSFSTLEIQRTEQGDSAMYLCASSLRGATNEKLFFGSGTQLSVL.

The chain uses TRBV6-6 and TRBJ1-2; TRBD1 matches at 11 bases. Germline-derived CDR1 and CDR2 are MNHNY and SVGAGI (reference sequence). This CDR3 contains 15 residues. Trimming removed 2 bases from V and 4 bases from J; junction bases left unmatched: 3. The CDR3 region has the DNA TGTGCCAGCAGTTACGCCGGGACAGGGGGCTATGGCTACACCTTC. Amino acids: CASSYAGTGGYGYTF.

The chain links TRBV27 to TRBJ1-5; D is ambiguous. The CDR3 has 15 residues. Deletions cut 3 bases from V and 5 bases from J, with 14 bases between. The germline V gene encodes CDR1 MNHEY and CDR2 SMNVEV (reference sequence). The CDR3 here is CASSLGILPDQPQHF. CDR3 coding DNA: TGTGCCAGCAGTTTGGGCATTCTACCGGATCAGCCCCAGCATTTT.

The chain combines TRBV5-4 with TRBJ2-2; TRBD2 is a possible D gene (6 bases). In germline, CDR1 is SGHNT, CDR2 YYREEE (reference sequence). CDR3 length: 15 residues. Trimming took 4 bases from V and 4 from J, leaving 14 bases between them. The CDR3 sequence: CASSGGLMTTGELFF. CDR3 nucleotides: TGTGCCAGCAGCGGGGGACTCATGACCACCGGGGAGCTGTTTTTT.

The chain carries TRBV6-5 and TRBJ2-3; 10 bases fit TRBD1. Germline CDR1 and CDR2: MNHEY and SVGAGI. The ends lost 9 bases at V and 3 bases at J; junction bases unmatched: 3. There are 13 residues in the CDR3. CDR3 sequence reads: CARDRGWTDTQYF. The CDR3 DNA reads as TGTGCCAGGGACAGGGGGTGGACAGATACGCAGTATTTT.

J is TRBJ2-7 and V is TRBV24-1, with unresolved D. CDR3 length: 12 amino acids. The V gene's germline CDR1 is KGHDR and CDR2 SFDVKD. The V gene lost 2 bases and the J gene lost 2 bases, with 3 bases spanning the gap. CDR3 protein: CATSDSTYEQYF. For the CDR3, the DNA is TGTGCCACCAGTGATTCCACCTACGAGCAGTACTTC.

The chain employs TRBV6-4 and TRBJ1-2, with TRBD1 as a possible D gene (6 bases). V shed 3 bases and J shed 7 bases, with 15 bases lying between them. The germline gives CDR1 MRHNA, CDR2 SNTAGT. The CDR3 totals 14 residues. CDR3 residues: CASSEEGVSGGYTF. The CDR3, as DNA: TGTGCCAGCAGTGAAGAGGGGGTTTCAGGTGGCTACACCTTC.

The chain has TRBV5-4 and TRBJ1-1; 8 bases align to TRBD1. The V gene end was trimmed by 4 bases and the J gene end by 3 bases; junction bases not matched to a gene: 8. The CDR3 length is 15 residues. CDR1 is SGHNT, CDR2 YYREEE, per germline (reference sequence). The chain's CDR3 is CASSMPQGDYTEAFF. For the CDR3, the DNA is TGTGCCAGCAGCATGCCACAGGGGGACTACACTGAAGCTTTCTTT. Full variable domain (remainder filled in from reference TRBV5-4 and TRBJ1-1): ETGVTQSPTHLIKTRGQQVTLRCSSQSGHNTVSWYQQALGQGPQFIFQYYREEENGRGNFPPRFSGLQFPNYSSELNVNALELDDSALYLCASSMPQGDYTEAFFGQGTRLTVV.

The V and J genes are TRBV7-2 and TRBJ1-5; 8 bases match TRBD1. Germline trimming cut 4 bases from V and 6 bases from J; bases unmatched to any gene: 2. Germline CDR1 and CDR2: SGHTA and FQGNSA. The CDR3 runs to 13 residues. The CDR3 region is CASSWDRTQPQHF. CDR3 in DNA: TGTGCCAGCAGCTGGGACAGGACTCAGCCCCAGCATTTT.

The chain is built from TRBV10-3 and TRBJ2-1, with D possibly being TRBD1 (5 bases). The CDR3 extends over 15 amino acids. Trimming pared 2 bases from V and 8 bases from J, leaving 16 bases between. The germline V gene encodes CDR1 ENHRY and CDR2 SYGVKD. The CDR3 is CAISENQAGNDEQFF. The DNA for the CDR3 is TGTGCCATCAGTGAGAATCAGGCAGGGAACGATGAGCAGTTCTTC.

This rearrangement joins TRBV19 to TRBJ1-2; no clear D. The V and J ends lost 7 bases and 2 bases respectively, with 17 bases between them. Germline V gene sequence: CDR1 LNHDA, CDR2 SQIVND (reference sequence). The CDR3 totals 15 residues. The CDR3 bases are TGTGCCAGTACCCTCGAGGGAGCCGTCAACTATGGCTACACCTTC. This gives the protein CASTLEGAVNYGYTF.

This clone appeared once. This sequence joins TRBV19 and TRBJ2-7; TRBD1 agrees at 7 bases. Looked up from germline, CDR1 is LNHDA and CDR2 is SQIVND (reference sequence). CDR3 size: 14 residues. V gave up 3 bases and J gave up 2 bases; unmatched junction bases: 4. The CDR3 coding sequence is TGTGCCAGTAGTATTCCGGACAGGCCCTACGAGCAGTACTTC. Protein: CASSIPDRPYEQYF.

The gene calls are TRBV4-2 and TRBJ1-4, with a weak D call TRBD1 (5 bases). Germline assignment: CDR1 LGHNA and CDR2 YNFKEQ. The CDR3 runs 14 residues. V was cut by 1 base and J by 8 bases, with 11 bases left in between. CDR3 residues: CASSQVRADEKLFF. The CDR3 DNA reads TGTGCCAGCAGCCAAGTCAGGGCGGACGAAAAACTGTTTTTT.

This chain links TRBV7-8 with TRBJ2-5, with TRBD2 matching 7 bases. V was clipped by 4 bases and J by 1 base; unmatched bases: 12. The CDR3 is 17 amino acids. CDR1 and CDR2 from the germline V gene are SGHVS and FQNEAQ. The CDR3 here is CASSSPTSLISQETQYF. In DNA form, the CDR3 reads TGTGCCAGCAGCTCCCCGACTAGCCTCATCTCCCAAGAGACCCAGTACTTC.

The chain couples TRBV6-6 to TRBJ2-4; 7 bases line up with TRBD2. There are 16 residues in the CDR3. V trimming: 6 bases; J trimming: 0 bases; junction bases outside the gene matches: 8. Germline V gene sequence: CDR1 MNHNY, CDR2 SVGAGI (reference sequence). CDR3 nucleotides: TGTGCCAGCAGCTTCCGAGCGGGGAAAGCCAAAAACATTCAGTACTTC. Its protein product is CASSFRAGKAKNIQYF.

The chain is built from TRBV7-9 and TRBJ1-5; D perhaps matches TRBD1 (6 bases). Germline V CDR1 and CDR2: SEHNR, FQNEAQ (reference sequence). Between the trimmed V and J ends, which lost 5 bases and 1 base, there was a span of 12 bases. CDR3 size: 15 residues. The CDR3 protein is CASSRAGASNQPQHF. CDR3 DNA sequence: TGTGCCAGCAGCCGAGCGGGGGCGAGCAATCAGCCCCAGCATTTT.